This T cell receptor beta chain was documented in a study of T cells in tumors after PD-1 blockade. Study context: During anti-PD-1 treatment, some patients continued daily vismodegib 150 mg. Peripheral blood samples averaged 36,536 unique clonotypes and about 110,000 templates.

Germline lookup yields CDR1 SNHLY and CDR2 FYNNEI. V was pared by 7 bases and J by 5 bases, with 12 bases of the junction left unmatched. This CDR3 spans 15 amino acids. Note on this clone: Antigen unknown.

Broader study findings: Blood contained about 42% of the tumor's TCR clonotypes.

Template: tumor biopsy or peripheral blood genomic DNA, roughly 550-6,500 ng per sample. Method: immunoSEQ multiplex PCR; TCRdb's copy keeps in-frame clones and lacks some. The table shows under 40,000 clones, with roughly two thirds occurring only once. The chain has TRBV2 and TRBJ2-7, with 9 bases aligning to TRBD2. The TCR originated in a human donor with basal cell carcinoma. Sample: PBMCs, taken after anti-PD-1 treatment. CDR3 loop: CASTLISSGGDEQYF. CDR3 DNA sequence: TGTGCCAGCACCCTCATCAGTAGCGGGGGTGACGAGCAGTACTTC.